This T cell receptor beta chain was sequenced for a study of tumor and adjacent non-tumor tissue in lung cancer. A modified ARM-PCR protocol with three rounds of nested PCR amplified TCRbeta. TCRdb fed the multiplex PCR reads into MiXCR, producing one record per CDR3 protein. The sample carries under 80,000 distinct CDR3 sequences, more than 75% recorded once. Per germline, CDR1 DFQATT and CDR2 SNEGSKA (reference sequence). The CDR3 covers 12 residues. About this clonotype itself: A read error is possible here, since a much larger clone lies one base away.

The template was RNA from unsorted bulk tissue. This non-tumor lung sample came from over 3 cm beyond the tumor edge. Sequencing used distant non-tumor lung tissue. The gene calls are TRBV20-1 and TRBJ2-5, with 10 bases identical to TRBD2. The source is a man between 60 and 75 years old with non-small cell lung cancer. CDR3: CSGRLAGETQYF. In nucleotides, the CDR3 is TGCAGTGGTAGACTAGCGGGAGAGACCCAGTACTTC.